This T cell receptor (beta chain) is from a study of blood T cell repertoires in COVID-19 (dated by TCRdb to 2018 to 2020). About the full investigation: Samples from collaborators originated in the United States, Italy and Spain and spanned both the acute and convalescent phases of COVID-19. The prospective study material was composed of cDNA or gDNA derived from T cells, B-cell-depleted T cells, or PBMCs. Deeply sampled blood TCRbeta repertoires from subjects exposed to, actively infected with, or recovered from COVID-19 were included in the dataset. A freely available public database, intended as a resource for researchers studying the immune response to SARS-CoV-2, is where the repertoires were released. The samples were drawn from the first 160 participants of the ongoing ImmuneRACE study and from about 1,200 subjects provided by 6 global collaborators. A de-identified subject ID, COVID-19 status, age in years and sex were almost always included in the sample metadata. HLA class I and class II types, where available, came from metadata supplied by the sample provider rather than from assay-based typing. The investigation overall reported the following: The quantity of clinical and demographic metadata differed by source and by participant and was supplied without curation.

Whole blood was collected in K2EDTA tubes by collaborating institutions according to the institutions' own protocols. For TCRbeta analysis, collaborators shipped samples as frozen whole blood, isolated PBMCs, or DNA extracted from either of those sample types. Regarding this clone: Its recognized antigen is unknown. Per-base quality was not reported, and no clone a single base away is much larger than it.

V is clipped by 0 bases and J by 4 bases, and the sequence between their germline boundaries is 15 bases long. The CDR3 spans 16 residues, from the cysteine through the phenylalanine. Just the 48-base CDR3 DNA is kept, in frame starting at base 1. Sequences LGHDT (CDR1) and YNNKEL (CDR2) are obtained from the germline V gene (reference sequence). TCRbeta CDR3 regions were amplified from genomic DNA using the immunoSEQ Assay, a bias-controlled multiplex PCR. The original methods were these. Nucleated cell counts per sample were estimated from amplification of reference gene primers within the assay. Sequence reads were collapsed and filtered to measure the absolute abundance of every unique TCRbeta CDR3 rearrangement. For each sample, productive Simpson clonality was calculated by taking the square root of Simpson's diversity index across productive rearrangements. Entries here come from immuneACCESS through TCRdb and include only in-frame sequences with V and J called. Some clones fail to appear in such tables; in the studies checked, an unresolved V gene covers under half of the shortfall, and the cause of the remainder is unknown. That table is the source of V, J and clone size, and D and trimming were worked out from the DNA. This sample comprises under 200,000 clones, approximately 83% of them detected only once. The top ten constitute more than 1.5% of the sample.

The rearrangement combines TRBV3-1 (or the pseudogene TRBV3-2) with TRBJ1-2, and possibly TRBD1, on 5 matching bases. This receptor was identified in a human donor in a cohort sampled during active COVID-19. Input material: peripheral blood. The bases are TGTGCCAGCAGCCAAGATGGGGGGGTGAAATCCTATGGCTACACCTTC. It encodes CASSQDGGVKSYGYTF.